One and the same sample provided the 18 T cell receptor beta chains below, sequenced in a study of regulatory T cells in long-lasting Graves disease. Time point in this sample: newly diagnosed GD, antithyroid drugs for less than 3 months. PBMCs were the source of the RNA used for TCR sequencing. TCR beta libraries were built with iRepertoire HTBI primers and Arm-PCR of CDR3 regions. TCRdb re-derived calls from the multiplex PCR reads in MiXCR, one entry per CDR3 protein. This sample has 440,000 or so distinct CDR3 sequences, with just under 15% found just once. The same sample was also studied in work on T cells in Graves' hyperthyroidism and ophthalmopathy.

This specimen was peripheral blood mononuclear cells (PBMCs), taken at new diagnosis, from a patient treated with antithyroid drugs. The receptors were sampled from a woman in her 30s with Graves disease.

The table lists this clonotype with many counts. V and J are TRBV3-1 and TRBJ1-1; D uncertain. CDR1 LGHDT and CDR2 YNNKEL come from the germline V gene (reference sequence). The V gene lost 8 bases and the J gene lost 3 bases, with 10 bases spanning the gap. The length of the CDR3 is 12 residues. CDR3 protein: CASSGRYTEAFF. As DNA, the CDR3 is TGTGCCAGCTCGGGGAGATACACTGAAGCTTTCTTT.

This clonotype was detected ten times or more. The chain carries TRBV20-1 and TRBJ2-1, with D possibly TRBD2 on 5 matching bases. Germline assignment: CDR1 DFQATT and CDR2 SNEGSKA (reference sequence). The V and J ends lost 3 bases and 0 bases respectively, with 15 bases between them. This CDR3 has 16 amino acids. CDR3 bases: TGCAGTGCTAGGTATGATGAGGGCGGCTCCTACAATGAGCAGTTCTTC. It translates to CSARYDEGGSYNEQFF.

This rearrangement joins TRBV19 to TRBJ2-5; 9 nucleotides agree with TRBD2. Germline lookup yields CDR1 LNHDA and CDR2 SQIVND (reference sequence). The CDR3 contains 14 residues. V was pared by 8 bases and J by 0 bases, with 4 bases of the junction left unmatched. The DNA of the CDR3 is TGTGCCAGTCGACTAGCGGCCTACCAAGAGACCCAGTACTTC. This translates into CASRLAAYQETQYF.

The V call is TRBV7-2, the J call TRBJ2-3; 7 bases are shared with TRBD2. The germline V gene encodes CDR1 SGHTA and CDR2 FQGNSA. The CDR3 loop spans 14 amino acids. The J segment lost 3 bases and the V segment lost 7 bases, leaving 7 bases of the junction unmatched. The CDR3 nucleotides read TGTGCCAGCACCCTAGCGGTAGCGACAGATACGCAGTATTTT. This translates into CASTLAVATDTQYF.

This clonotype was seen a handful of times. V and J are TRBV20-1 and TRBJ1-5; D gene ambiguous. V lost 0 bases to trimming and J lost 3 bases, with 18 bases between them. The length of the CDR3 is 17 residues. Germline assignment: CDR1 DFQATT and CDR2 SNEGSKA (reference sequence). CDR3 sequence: CSARDRLSGPHNQPQHF. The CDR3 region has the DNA TGCAGTGCTAGAGATCGGCTGTCGGGTCCCCACAATCAGCCCCAGCATTTT.

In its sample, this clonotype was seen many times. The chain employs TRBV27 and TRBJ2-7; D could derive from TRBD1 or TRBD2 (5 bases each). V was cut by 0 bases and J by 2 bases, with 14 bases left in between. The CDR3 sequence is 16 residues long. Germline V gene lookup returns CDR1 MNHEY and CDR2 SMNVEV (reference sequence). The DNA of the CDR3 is TGTGCCAGCAGTTTATCGTCAGTTGGGGGAACCTACGAGCAGTACTTC. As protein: CASSLSSVGGTYEQYF.

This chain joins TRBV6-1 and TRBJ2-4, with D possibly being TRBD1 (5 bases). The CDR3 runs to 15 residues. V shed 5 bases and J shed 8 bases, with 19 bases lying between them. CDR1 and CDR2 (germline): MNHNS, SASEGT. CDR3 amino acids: CASSTPPGMSDIQYF. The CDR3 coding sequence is TGTGCCAGCAGTACACCCCCAGGGATGTCGGACATTCAGTACTTC.

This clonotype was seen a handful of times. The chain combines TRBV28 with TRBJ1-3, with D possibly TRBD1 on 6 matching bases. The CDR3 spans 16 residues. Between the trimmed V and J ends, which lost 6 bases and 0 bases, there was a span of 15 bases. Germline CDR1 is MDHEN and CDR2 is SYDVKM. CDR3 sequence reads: CASSLTGWSSGNTIYF. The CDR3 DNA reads TGTGCCAGCAGCCTGACAGGTTGGAGCTCTGGAAACACCATATATTTT.

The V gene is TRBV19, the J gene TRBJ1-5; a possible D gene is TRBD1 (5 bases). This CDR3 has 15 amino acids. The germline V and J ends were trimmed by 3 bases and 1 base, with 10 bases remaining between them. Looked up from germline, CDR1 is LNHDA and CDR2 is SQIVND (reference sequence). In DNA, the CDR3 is TGTGCCAGTAGTATGAGGGGATACAGCAATCAGCCCCAGCATTTT. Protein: CASSMRGYSNQPQHF. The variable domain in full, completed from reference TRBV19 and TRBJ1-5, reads DGGITQSPKYLFRKEGQNVTLSCEQNLNHDAMYWYRQDPGQGLRLIYYSQIVNDFQKGDIAEGYSVSREKKESFPLTVTSAQKNPTAFYLCASSMRGYSNQPQHFGDGTRLSIL.

CDR3 loop: CASSLGWEVGEQFF. DNA of the CDR3: TGTGCCAGCAGCTTAGGTTGGGAAGTGGGGGAGCAGTTCTTC. The rearrangement uses TRBV7-9 and TRBJ2-1; D not resolved. This CDR3 is built from 14 residues. The germline V gene encodes CDR1 SEHNR and CDR2 FQNEAQ (reference sequence). V lost 1 base and J 10 bases, leaving 14 bases between the germline ends.

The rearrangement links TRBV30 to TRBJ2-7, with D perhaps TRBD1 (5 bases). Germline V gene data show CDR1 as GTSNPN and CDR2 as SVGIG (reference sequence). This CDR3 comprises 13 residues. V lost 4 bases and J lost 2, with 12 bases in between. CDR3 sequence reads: CAWNRGSTYEQYF. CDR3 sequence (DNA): TGTGCCTGGAATAGGGGATCAACCTACGAGCAGTACTTC.

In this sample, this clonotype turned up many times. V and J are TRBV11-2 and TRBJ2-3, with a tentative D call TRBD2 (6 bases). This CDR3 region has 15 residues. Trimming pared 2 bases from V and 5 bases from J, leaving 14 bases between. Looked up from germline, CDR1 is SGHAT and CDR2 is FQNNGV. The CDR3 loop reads CASSLRLRDRDTQYF. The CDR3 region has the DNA TGTGCCAGCAGCTTAAGGTTGCGGGATCGAGATACGCAGTATTTT. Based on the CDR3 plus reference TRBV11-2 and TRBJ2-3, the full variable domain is EAGVAQSPRYKIIEKRQSVAFWCNPISGHATLYWYQQILGQGPKLLIQFQNNGVVDDSQLPKDRFSAERLKGVDSTLKIQPAKLEDSAVYLCASSLRLRDRDTQYFGPGTRLTVL.

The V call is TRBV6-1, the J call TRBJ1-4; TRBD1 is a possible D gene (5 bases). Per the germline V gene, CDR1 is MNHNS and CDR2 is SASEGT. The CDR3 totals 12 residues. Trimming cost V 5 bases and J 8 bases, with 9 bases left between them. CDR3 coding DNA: TGTGCCAGCAGTCCGCCAGGGGAAAAACTGTTTTTT. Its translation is CASSPPGEKLFF.

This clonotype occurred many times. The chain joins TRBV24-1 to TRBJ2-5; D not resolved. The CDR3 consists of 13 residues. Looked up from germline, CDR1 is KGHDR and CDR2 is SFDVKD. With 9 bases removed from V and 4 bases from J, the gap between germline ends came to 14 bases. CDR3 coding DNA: TGTGCCACCGAAGGAGACGGGCTAGAGACCCAGTACTTC. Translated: CATEGDGLETQYF.

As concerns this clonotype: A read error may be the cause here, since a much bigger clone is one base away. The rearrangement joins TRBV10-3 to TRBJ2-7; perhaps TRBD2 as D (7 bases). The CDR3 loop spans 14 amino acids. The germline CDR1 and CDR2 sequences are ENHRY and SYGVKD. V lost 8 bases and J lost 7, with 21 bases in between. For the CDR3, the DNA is TGTGCCATCTCAGGGGAGGGAATCTACAATGAGCAGTACTTC. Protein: CAISGEGIYNEQYF.

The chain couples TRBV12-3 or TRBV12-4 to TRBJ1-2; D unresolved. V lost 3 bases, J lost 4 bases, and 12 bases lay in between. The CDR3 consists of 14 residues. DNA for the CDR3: TGTGCCAGCAGTTTTGGTACCCCTGGCTATGGCTACACCTTC. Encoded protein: CASSFGTPGYGYTF.

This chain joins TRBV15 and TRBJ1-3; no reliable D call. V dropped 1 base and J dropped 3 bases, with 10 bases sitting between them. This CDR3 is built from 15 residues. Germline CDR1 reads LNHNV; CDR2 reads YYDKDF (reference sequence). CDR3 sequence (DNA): TGTGCCACCAGCAGAGTGGTGACATTTGGAAACACCATATATTTT. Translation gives CATSRVVTFGNTIYF.

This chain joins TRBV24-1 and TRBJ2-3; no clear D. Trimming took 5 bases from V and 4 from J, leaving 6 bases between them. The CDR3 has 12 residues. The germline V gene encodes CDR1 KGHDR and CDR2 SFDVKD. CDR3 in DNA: TGTGCCACCAGTGGTGGCCCAGATACGCAGTATTTT. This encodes CATSGGPDTQYF.